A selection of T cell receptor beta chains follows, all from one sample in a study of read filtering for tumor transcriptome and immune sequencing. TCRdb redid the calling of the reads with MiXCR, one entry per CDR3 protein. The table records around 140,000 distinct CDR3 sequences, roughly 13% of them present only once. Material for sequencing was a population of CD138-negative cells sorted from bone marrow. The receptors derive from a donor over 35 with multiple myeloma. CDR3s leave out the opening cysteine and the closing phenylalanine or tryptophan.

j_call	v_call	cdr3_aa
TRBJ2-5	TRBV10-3	ASREASAQETQY
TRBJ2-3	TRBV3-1	ASSFRDRLTDTQY
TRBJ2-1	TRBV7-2	ASSPATSGTYNEQF
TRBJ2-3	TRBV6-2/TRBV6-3	ASHLGGAGTQY
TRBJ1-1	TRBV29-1	SVGVPGGLRTEAF
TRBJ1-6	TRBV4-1	ASSQDPDRSYNSPLH
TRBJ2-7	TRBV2	ASSADASGEQY
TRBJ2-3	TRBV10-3	AISGKDTQY
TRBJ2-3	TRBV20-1	SAGTRVTQY
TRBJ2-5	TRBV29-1	SVGLAGDNYQETQY
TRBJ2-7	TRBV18	ASSPPNSYEQY
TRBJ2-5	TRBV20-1	SARRSGETQY
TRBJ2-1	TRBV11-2	ASIPRLAGASYNEQF
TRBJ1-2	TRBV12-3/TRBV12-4	ASRRNSDGESGYT
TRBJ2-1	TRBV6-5	ASSSIAGGPSWNEQF
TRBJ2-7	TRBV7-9	ASSLVGDRYEQY
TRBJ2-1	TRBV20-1	SASRGISYNEQF
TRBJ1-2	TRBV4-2	ASSQMGSDYGYT
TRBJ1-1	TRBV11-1	ASSLATGHAF
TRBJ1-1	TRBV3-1	ASSLGQLTMNTEAF
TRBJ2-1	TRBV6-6	ASSPGGKGGYNEQF
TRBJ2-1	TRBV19	ASSMDSGTSSYNEQF
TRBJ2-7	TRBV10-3	AIRDPGQGRDEQY
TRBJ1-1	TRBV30	AWTVGQGNTEAF
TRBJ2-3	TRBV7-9	ASRKTSGRAGTQY
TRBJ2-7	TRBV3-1	ASSPPGTGDYEQY
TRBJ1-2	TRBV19	ASSTANGYT
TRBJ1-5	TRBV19	ASRTKTGNKPQH
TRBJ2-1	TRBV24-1	ATSDLRSRTNPNEQF
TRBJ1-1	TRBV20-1	SAFMAEAF
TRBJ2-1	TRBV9	ASSVGGSYNEQF
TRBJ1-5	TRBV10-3	AISELGQNQPQH
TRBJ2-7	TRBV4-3	ASSQEGLAGREQY
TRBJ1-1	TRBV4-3	ASSQDGRGTEAF
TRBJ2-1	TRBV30	AWETGENEQF
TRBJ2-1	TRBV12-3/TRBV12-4	ASSPTLSSGRIYEQF
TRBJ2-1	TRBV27	ASSPRTVHFYNEQF
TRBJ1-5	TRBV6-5	ASSYSDGNQPQH
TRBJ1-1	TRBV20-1	SASRDRGSEAF
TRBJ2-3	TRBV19	ASSKSGKTDTQY
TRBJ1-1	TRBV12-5	ASGQDRGLWNTEAF
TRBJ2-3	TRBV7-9	ASSRSSGRADTQY
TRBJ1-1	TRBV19	ASSIKGISMNTEAF
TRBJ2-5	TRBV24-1	ATSDHLREGRETQY
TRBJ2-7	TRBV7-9	ASSLDFSIRGTGSYEQY
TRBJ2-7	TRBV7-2	ASSLVRGAYEQY
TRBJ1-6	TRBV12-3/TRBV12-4	ASSSSGRNNSPLH